This T cell receptor (beta chain) was sequenced for a study of beta chain features in type 1 diabetes. Study-wide results and caveats: Here, the possible influence of HLA type (on TCRB rearrangement) remained unresolved. For patients, the naive, central memory and Treg TCRB repertoires appeared more alike than for healthy donors. Using cDNA template may skew counts toward highly expressing activated cells.

A note on this clone: The antigen is unknown.

The investigators reverse transcribed all of the isolated RNA, so they sequenced expressed TCRB transcripts. Using immunoSEQ multiplex PCR, the repertoire was profiled, and TCRdb retains in-frame clones only, with some absent. This repertoire shows about 900,000 clones, 15% to 20% found once; its top ten account for about 0.025%. The receptor's source is a woman aged 18-29 years in good health. Material for sequencing was naive CD4+ T cells from blood.

This chain's CDR3 is CASSPRTGGGYTF. The DNA of the CDR3 is TGCGCCAGCAGCCCCCGGACAGGGGGCGGCTACACCTTC. This sequence joins TRBV5-1 and TRBJ1-2; 11 nucleotides agree with TRBD1. CDR1 is SGHRS and CDR2 is YFSETQ in the germline V gene. The V and J ends lost 4 bases and 8 bases, in that order; junction bases with no gene match: 4. This CDR3 spans 13 amino acids.